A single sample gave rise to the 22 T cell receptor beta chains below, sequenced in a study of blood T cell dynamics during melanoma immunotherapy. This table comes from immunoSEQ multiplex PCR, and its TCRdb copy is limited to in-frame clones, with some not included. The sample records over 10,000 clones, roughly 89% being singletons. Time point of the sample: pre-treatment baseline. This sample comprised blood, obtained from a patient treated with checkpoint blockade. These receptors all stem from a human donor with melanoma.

In DNA form, the CDR3 reads TGCGCCAGCAGCCAACCTGGTGTTGATCCGGGCCGCAACCCCTTCGAGCAGTACTTC. Protein product: CASSQPGVDPGRNPFEQYF. V usage is TRBV4-1 and J usage is TRBJ2-7; D ambiguous. The CDR3 covers 19 residues. With 2 bases removed from V and 6 bases from J, the gap between germline ends came to 29 bases. Germline V gene data show CDR1 as MGHRA and CDR2 as YSYEKL.

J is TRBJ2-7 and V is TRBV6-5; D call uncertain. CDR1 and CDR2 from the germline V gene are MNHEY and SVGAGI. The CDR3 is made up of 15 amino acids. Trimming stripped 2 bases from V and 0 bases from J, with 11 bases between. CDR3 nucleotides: TGTGCCAGCAGTTACGGGCAGTCGAGCTCCTACGAGCAGTACTTC. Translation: CASSYGQSSSYEQYF.

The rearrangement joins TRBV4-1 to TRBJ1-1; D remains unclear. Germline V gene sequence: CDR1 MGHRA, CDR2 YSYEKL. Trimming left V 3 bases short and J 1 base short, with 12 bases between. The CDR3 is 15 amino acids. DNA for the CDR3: TGCGCCAGCAGCCAGCAAGGGATGGAGAACACTGAAGCTTTCTTT. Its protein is CASSQQGMENTEAFF.

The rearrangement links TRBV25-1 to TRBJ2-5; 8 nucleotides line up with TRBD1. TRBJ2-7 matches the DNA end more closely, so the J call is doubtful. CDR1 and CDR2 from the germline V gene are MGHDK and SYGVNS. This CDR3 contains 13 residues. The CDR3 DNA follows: TGTGCCAGCAGTGCCGGACAGGGAACCGAGCAGTACTTC. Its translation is CASSAGQGTEQYF.

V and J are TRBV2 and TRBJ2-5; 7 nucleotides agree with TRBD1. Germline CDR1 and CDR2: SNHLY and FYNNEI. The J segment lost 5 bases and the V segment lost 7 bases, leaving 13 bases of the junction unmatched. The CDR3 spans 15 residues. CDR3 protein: CASNKKGAVVETQYF. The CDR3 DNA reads TGTGCCAGCAATAAAAAGGGGGCCGTGGTGGAGACCCAGTACTTC.

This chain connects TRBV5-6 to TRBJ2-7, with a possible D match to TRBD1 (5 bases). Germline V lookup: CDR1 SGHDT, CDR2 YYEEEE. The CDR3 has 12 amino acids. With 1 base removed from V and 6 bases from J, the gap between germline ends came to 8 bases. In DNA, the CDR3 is TGTGCCAGCAGCTTGTTAACAGGCGAGCAGTACTTC. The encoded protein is CASSLLTGEQYF.

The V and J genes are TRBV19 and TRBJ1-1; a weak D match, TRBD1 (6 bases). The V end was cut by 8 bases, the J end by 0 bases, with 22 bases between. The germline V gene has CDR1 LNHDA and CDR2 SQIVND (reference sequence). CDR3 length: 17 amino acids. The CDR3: CASRPTGAPLMNTEAFF. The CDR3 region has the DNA TGTGCCAGTCGCCCGACAGGCGCTCCTCTTATGAACACTGAAGCTTTCTTT.

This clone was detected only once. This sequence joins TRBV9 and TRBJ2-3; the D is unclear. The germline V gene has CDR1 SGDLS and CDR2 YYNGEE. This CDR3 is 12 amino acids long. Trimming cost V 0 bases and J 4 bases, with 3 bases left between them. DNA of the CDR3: TGTGCCAGCAGCGTAGAGTCAGATACGCAGTATTTT. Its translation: CASSVESDTQYF.

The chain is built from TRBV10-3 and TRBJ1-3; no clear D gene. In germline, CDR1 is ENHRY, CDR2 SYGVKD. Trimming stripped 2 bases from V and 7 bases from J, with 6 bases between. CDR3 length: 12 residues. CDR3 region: CAISEMGNTIYF. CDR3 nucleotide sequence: TGTGCCATCAGTGAGATGGGGAACACCATATATTTT.

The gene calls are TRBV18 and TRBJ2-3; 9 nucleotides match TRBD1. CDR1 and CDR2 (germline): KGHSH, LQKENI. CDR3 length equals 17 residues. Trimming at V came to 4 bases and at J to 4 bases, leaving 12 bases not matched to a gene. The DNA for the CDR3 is TGTGCCAGCTCACTGAGAGCCGGGACAGGGAGGGCAGATACGCAGTATTTT. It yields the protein CASSLRAGTGRADTQYF. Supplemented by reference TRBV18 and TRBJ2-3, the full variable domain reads NAGVMQNPRHLVRRRGQEARLRCSPMKGHSHVYWYRQLPEEGLKFMVYLQKENIIDESGMPKERFSAEFPKEGPSILRIQQVVRGDSAAYFCASSLRAGTGRADTQYFGPGTRLTVL.

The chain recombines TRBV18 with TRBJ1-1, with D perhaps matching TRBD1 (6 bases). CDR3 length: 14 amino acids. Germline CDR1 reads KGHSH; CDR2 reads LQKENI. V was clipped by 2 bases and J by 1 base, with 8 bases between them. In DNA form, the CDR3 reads TGTGCCAGCTCACCAGACAGGACGAACACTGAAGCTTTCTTT. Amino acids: CASSPDRTNTEAFF.

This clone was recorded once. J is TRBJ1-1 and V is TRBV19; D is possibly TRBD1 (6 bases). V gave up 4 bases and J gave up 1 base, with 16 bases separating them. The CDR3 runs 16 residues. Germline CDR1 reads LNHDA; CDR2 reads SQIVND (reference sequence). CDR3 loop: CASSTLGGIRNTEAFF. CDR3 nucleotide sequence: TGTGCCAGTAGTACCCTAGGGGGAATTCGGAACACTGAAGCTTTCTTT.

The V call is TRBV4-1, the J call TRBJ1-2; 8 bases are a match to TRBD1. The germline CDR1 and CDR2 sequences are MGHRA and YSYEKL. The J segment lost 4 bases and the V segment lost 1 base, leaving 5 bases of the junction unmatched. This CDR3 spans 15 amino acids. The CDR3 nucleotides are TGCGCCAGCAGCCAAGGGCGGGACAGGACCTATGGCTACACCTTC. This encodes CASSQGRDRTYGYTF.

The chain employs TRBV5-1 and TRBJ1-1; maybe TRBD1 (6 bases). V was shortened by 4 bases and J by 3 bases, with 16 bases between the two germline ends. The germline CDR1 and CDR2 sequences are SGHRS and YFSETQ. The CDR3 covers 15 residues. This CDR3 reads CASSLHGDTDTEAFF. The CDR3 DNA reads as TGCGCCAGCAGCCTTCACGGGGACACGGACACTGAAGCTTTCTTT.

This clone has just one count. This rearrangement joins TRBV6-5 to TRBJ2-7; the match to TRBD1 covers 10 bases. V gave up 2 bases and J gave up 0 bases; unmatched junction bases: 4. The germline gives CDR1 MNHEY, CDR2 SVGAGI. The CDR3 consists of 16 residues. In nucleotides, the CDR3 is TGTGCCAGCAGTTACCGGACAGGGGGGGCCTCCTACGAGCAGTACTTC. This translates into CASSYRTGGASYEQYF.

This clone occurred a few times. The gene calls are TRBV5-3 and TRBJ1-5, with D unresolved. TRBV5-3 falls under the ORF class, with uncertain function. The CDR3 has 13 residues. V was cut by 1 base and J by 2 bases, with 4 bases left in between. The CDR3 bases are TGTGCCAGAAGCTTGACAGGCAATCAGCCCCAGCATTTT. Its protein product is CARSLTGNQPQHF.

The CDR3 loop reads CASRREGPGELFF. The CDR3 region has the DNA TGTGCCAGCAGAAGGGAAGGACCCGGGGAGCTGTTTTTT. The gene calls are TRBV2 and TRBJ2-2; D not certain. Germline-derived CDR1 and CDR2 are SNHLY and FYNNEI. The CDR3 is made up of 13 amino acids. The V gene lost 6 bases and the J gene lost 6 bases, with 11 bases spanning the gap.

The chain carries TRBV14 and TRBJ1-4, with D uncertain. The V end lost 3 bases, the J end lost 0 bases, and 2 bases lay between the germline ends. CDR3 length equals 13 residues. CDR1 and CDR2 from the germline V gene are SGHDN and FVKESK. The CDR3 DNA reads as TGTGCCAGCAGCCAGACAACTAATGAAAAACTGTTTTTT. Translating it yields CASSQTTNEKLFF.

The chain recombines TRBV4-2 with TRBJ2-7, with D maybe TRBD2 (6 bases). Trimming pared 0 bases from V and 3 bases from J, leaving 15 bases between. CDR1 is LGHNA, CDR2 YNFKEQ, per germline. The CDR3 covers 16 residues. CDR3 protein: CASSQDLPGDYYEQYF. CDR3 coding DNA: TGTGCCAGCAGCCAAGATCTGCCGGGAGACTACTACGAGCAGTACTTC.

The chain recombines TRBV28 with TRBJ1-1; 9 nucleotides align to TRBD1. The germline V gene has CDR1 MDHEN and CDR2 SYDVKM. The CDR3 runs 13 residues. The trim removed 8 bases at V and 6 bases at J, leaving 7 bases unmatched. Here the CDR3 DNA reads TGTGCCAGCGAACAGGGGGCGCTTCCTGAAGCTTTCTTT. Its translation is CASEQGALPEAFF.

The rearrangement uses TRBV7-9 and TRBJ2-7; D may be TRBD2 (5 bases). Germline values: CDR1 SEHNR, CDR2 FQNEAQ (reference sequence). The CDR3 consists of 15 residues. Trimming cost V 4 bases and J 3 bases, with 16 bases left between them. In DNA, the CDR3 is TGTGCCAGCAGCTCGGCGGGCCCCTACAACTACGAGCAGTACTTC. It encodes CASSSAGPYNYEQYF.

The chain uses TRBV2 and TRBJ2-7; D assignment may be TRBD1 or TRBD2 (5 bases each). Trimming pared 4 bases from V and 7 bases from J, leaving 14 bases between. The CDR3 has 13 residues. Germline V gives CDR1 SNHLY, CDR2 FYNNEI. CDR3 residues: CASSGGSRFEQYF. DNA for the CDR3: TGTGCCAGCAGTGGGGGGTCCCGGTTTGAGCAGTACTTC.